This TCR beta chain is from a study of blood T cell repertoires in COVID-19. Sequencing was performed with immunoSEQ multiplex PCR; in TCRdb, only in-frame clones are kept and a portion is missing. The data contain 83,000 or so clones, about 87% of them singletons. The CDR3 runs to 15 residues. Trimming removed 4 bases at V and 6 bases at J, with 15 bases between. CDR1 and CDR2 from the germline V gene are KGHDR and SFDVKD. Sequencing was carried out using peripheral blood. The TCR originated in a man older than 75 with active or convalescent COVID-19. The chain combines TRBV24-1 with TRBJ2-1, with D tentatively TRBD1 (5 bases). CDR3 residues: CATSDPRQGTNEQFF. CDR3 nucleotides: TGTGCCACCAGTGACCCCCGGCAGGGTACCAATGAGCAGTTCTTC.